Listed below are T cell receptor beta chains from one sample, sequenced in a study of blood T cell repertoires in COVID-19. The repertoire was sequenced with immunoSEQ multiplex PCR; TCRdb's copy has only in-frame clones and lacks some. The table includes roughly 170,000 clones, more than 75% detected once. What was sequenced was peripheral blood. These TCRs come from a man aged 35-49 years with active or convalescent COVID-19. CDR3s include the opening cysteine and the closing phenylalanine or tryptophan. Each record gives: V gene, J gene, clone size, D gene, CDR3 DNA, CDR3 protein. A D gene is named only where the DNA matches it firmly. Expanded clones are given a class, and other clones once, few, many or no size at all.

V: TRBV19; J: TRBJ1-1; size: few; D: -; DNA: TGTGCCACAGGGGAACAGGGAGAGAACACTGAAGCTTTCTTT; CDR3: CATGEQGENTEAFF
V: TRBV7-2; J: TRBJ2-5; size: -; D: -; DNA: TGTGCCAGCAGCAGACCCGGAGGTCAAGAGACCCAGTACTTC; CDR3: CASSRPGGQETQYF
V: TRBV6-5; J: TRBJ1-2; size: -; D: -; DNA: TGTGCCAGCAGCGGTCGGGGCTATGGCTACACCTTC; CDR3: CASSGRGYGYTF
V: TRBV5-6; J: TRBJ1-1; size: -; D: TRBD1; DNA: TGTGCCAGCAGGCGCCTCAGACAGGGGGCCGAATTGGACACTGAAGCTTTCTTT; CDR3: CASRRLRQGAELDTEAFF
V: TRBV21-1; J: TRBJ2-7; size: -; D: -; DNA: TGTGCCAGCAGCAAAGAGTGGGGGGACCACAGATTCTCCTACGAGCAGTACTTC; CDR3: CASSKEWGDHRFSYEQYF
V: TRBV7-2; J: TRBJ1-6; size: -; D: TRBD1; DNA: TGTGCCAGCAGCTTAAACGCAGGGGGCTCACCCCTCCACTTT; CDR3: CASSLNAGGSPLHF
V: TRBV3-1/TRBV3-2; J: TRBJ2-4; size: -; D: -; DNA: TGTGCCAGCAGCCGCCTCGGGACACCCCTAGCCAAAAACATTCAGTACTTC; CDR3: CASSRLGTPLAKNIQYF
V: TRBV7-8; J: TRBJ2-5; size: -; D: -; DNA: TGTGCCAGCAGCTTTCAGACAGGTGGGGAGACCCAGTACTTC; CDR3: CASSFQTGGETQYF
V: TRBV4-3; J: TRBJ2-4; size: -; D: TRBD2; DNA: TGCGCCAGCAGCCCAAGCGGGGCATGGAACATTCAGTACTTC; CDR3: CASSPSGAWNIQYF
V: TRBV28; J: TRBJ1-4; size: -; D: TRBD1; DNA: TGTGCCAGCAGTTTAGCTGGGGACAGTGAGAATGAAAAACTGTTTTTT; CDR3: CASSLAGDSENEKLFF
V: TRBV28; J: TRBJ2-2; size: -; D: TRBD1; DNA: TGTGCCAGCAGTTTATTCGGACAGGGTCGAACCGGGGAGCTGTTTTTT; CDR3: CASSLFGQGRTGELFF
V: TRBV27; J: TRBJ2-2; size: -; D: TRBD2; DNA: TGTGCCAGCAGTTTAACTAGCGGGAACACCGGGGAGCTGTTTTTT; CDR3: CASSLTSGNTGELFF
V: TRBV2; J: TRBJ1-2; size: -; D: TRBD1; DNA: TGTGCCAGCAAGGACAGGGAGGGCTATGGCTACACCTTC; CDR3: CASKDREGYGYTF
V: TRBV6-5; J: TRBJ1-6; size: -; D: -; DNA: TGTGCCACAAGGGGGGGGCCTTATTCACCCCTCCACTTT; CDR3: CATRGGPYSPLHF
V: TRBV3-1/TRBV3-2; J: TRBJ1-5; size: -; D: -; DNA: TGTGCCAGCAGCCACCAGGGTCGAGGGGGGGGGCCCCAGCATTTT; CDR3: CASSHQGRGGGPQHF
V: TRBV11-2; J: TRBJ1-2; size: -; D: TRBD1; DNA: TGTGCCAGCAGCCGACGACAGGGGGCGAACTATGGCTACACCTTC; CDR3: CASSRRQGANYGYTF
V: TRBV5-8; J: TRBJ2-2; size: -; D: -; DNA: TGTGCCAGCAGCTTGGGCGGGACCCATCCCGGGGAGCTGTTTTTT; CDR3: CASSLGGTHPGELFF
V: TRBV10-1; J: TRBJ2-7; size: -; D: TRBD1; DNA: TGCGCCAGCAGCGCCGTGACAGGGGCCAACTACGAGCAGTACTTC; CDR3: CASSAVTGANYEQYF
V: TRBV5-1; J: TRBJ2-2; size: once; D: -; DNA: TGCGCCAGCAGCTTGGGGGGAGGAAGGACCGGGGAGCTGTTTTTT; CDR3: CASSLGGGRTGELFF
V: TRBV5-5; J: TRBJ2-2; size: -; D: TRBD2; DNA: TGTGCCAGCCTCACCGAGGTAGCGGGGTCCGGGGAGCTGTTTTTT; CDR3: CASLTEVAGSGELFF
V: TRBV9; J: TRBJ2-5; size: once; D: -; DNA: TGTGCCAGCAGCGACCAGGGGACACCCTGGCGAGAGACCCAGTACTTC; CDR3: CASSDQGTPWRETQYF
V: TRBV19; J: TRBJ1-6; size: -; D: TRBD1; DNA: TGTGCCAGTAGTATGTACCGTCAGGGGGGATCCTATAATTCACCCCTCCACTTT; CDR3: CASSMYRQGGSYNSPLHF
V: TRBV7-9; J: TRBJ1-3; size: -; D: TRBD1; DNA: TGTGCCAGCAGTTACCAGGGGGCGACTGGAAACACCATATATTTT; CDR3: CASSYQGATGNTIYF
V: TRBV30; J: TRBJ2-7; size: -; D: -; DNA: TGTGCCTGGAGTGTAGGGACTGACTCCTACGAGCAGTACTTC; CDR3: CAWSVGTDSYEQYF
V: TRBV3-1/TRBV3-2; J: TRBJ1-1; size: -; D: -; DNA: TGTGCCAGCAGCCAAAACCTGGGGGGCACTGAAGCTTTCTTT; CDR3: CASSQNLGGTEAFF
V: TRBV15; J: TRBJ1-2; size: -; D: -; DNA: TGTGCCACCAGCAGAGATCAGGGTACGGTTGGCTACACCTTC; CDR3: CATSRDQGTVGYTF
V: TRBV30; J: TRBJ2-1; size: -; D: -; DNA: TGTGCCGGGAGGGGGGGACGGTATGAGCAGTTCTTC; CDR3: CAGRGGRYEQFF
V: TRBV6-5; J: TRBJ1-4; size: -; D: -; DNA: TGTGCCAGCAGTACTTCTGGGGGCAATACCCTGTTTTTT; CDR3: CASSTSGGNTLFF
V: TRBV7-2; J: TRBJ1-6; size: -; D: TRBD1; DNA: TGTGCCAGCAGCTTAGCACAACAGGGGGATTCACCCCTCCACTTT; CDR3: CASSLAQQGDSPLHF